The clone carrying this T cell receptor (beta chain) occurred a few times. Its antigen is unknown. The data are from a study of cytomegalovirus exposure and HLA in healthy donors. Healthy bone marrow donors made up the donors. Study-wide results and caveats: Reportedly, a later analysis found an Asian-associated ancestry cluster had fewer N-insertions than the approximately 700-donor mean.

Use of 60 Vbeta and 13 Jbeta primers characterized the PCR. This table comes from immunoSEQ multiplex PCR, and its TCRdb copy is limited to in-frame clones, with some not included. The sample includes 100,000 to 150,000 clones, 17% of them seen just once. Germline V gene lookup returns CDR1 SGHNT and CDR2 YYREEE (reference sequence). V lost 4 bases, J lost 5 bases, and 12 bases lay in between. The CDR3 contains 13 residues. This TCR came from a female donor in good health and CMV-seropositive. Sequences were obtained from PBMCs. The chain carries TRBV5-4 and TRBJ1-1, with TRBD1 as a possible D gene (5 bases). The CDR3 DNA sequence: TGTGCCAGCAGCCCCTGGGGGGGGACTGAAGCTTTCTTT. This translates into CASSPWGGTEAFF.